This T cell receptor (beta chain) is from a study of cytotoxic CD8 clonotypes in ibrutinib-treated CLL (dated by TCRdb to about 2021). In the study overall: The cohort had ten to twelve relapsed/refractory and 15 treatment-naive patients; roughly 18 were IGHV unmutated. Responses were partial in about 25 patients and complete in 2; after median approximately 67 months follow-up, about 14 stayed in remission and roughly twelve progressed. Samples at response were collected after a median of about twelve months of treatment, with a range of roughly 6 to 40 months. On average, each sample yielded 255,043 productive templates and tens of thousands of productive rearrangements. Longitudinal samples were obtainable from about 30% of the roughly 86 participants in the trial. Cryopreserved peripheral blood mononuclear cells were obtained prior to treatment, at the time of response, and at either disease progression or sustained remission.

For TCR beta library preparation, roughly 2.1 micrograms of genomic DNA was extracted from cryopreserved PBMCs. Longitudinal blood samples from CLL patients receiving ibrutinib monotherapy were subjected to high-throughput TCR beta sequencing. Patients were enrolled in a phase 2 open-label single-center ibrutinib monotherapy trial. A MiSeq instrument was used for deep resolution sequencing, which targeted depths ranging from 1 in 1 million up to 1 in 200,000 T cells, with coverage averaging 10x for each clonotype. The immunoSEQ hsTCRB Kit was used to generate TCR beta libraries. Processing in the source paper ran as follows. The data were analyzed with ImmunoSEQ Analyzer and ImmunoSEQ Data Assistant, and V, D and J gene assignments followed IMGT definitions. Clonality, which ranges from 0 to 1, was calculated as one minus the normalized Shannon entropy of productive rearrangement frequencies. Only overrepresented clonotypes making up at least 0.05% of each patient's repertoire were included in the public clonotype analysis. About a dozen age-matched healthy donor repertoires from immuneACCESS served as clonality controls. The clones in this table, taken by TCRdb from immuneACCESS, are in-frame only. Not every clone is retained; where verified, under half of the shortfall comes from an unresolved V gene, and the cause of the rest is unknown. V, J and clone size reflect that table, while D and trimming were determined from the DNA. The sample table contains some 290,000 clones; only one count was recorded for more than 65% of them. Together, the top ten hold under 8.5% of the sample.

For this chain, trimming is 5 bases at the V end and 6 bases at the J end, and the number of junction bases without a gene match is 6. The CDR3 holds 15 amino acids from the cysteine to the phenylalanine. The only DNA kept is the CDR3, 45 bases in frame from the first base. CDR1 and CDR2 (PRHDT, FYEKMQ) derive from the germline V gene (reference sequence). Summary of the overall study and its limitations: Public clonotypes were found to be uncommon and were observed to contract or remain stable during treatment; the increase in clonality was shown to reflect expansion of private clonotypes at ibrutinib response. Sustained-remission and progressing patients did not have matched sampling times, and lymph node repertoires were not examined. At baseline, clonality was higher than in age-matched healthy donors and showed a strong correlation with circulating CD8+ T-cell counts. Clonality rose at ibrutinib response, remained stable during sustained remission, and dropped back toward baseline at progression.

Comments on this clone: The antigen this receptor binds is unknown. Base qualities are not at hand, and no much larger clone is one base apart.

This sample comprised PBMCs, obtained before ibrutinib treatment. The source of this sequence is a human donor with chronic lymphocytic leukemia. The chain was built from TRBV13 and TRBJ2-1; 11 of the junction bases match TRBD2. The nucleotide sequence is TGTGCCAGCAGCGCCCTAGCGGGAGGCGTCAATGAGCAGTTCTTC. This translates into CASSALAGGVNEQFF.